The 23 T cell receptor beta chains below come from one sample, sequenced in a study of blood T cell repertoires in COVID-19. Sequencing was performed with immunoSEQ multiplex PCR; in TCRdb, only in-frame clones are kept and a portion is missing. The sample lists about 280,000 clones, around 90% occurring once. The sample was peripheral blood. The receptor set was obtained from a woman aged 45-60 years who had recovered from COVID-19.

The chain carries TRBV9 and TRBJ2-3; 8 bases are shared with TRBD2. CDR1 and CDR2 from the germline V gene are SGDLS and YYNGEE. Losses at the gene ends were 0 bases for V and 6 bases for J; bases not matched to a gene: 3. CDR3 length: 14 residues. CDR3 sequence (DNA): TGTGCCAGCAGCGTAGCGGGAGGGTCTGATACGCAGTATTTT. Translating gives CASSVAGGSDTQYF. Variable domain in full (rest from reference TRBV9 and TRBJ2-3): DSGVTQTPKHLITATGQRVTLRCSPRSGDLSVYWYQQSLDQGLQFLIQYYNGEERAKGNILERFSAQQFPDLHSELNLSSLELGDSALYFCASSVAGGSDTQYFGPGTRLTVL.

This chain connects TRBV7-9 to TRBJ2-5, with 7 nucleotides matching TRBD1. Germline CDR1 reads SEHNR; CDR2 reads FQNEAQ (reference sequence). Trimming removed 2 bases from V and 5 bases from J; junction bases left unmatched: 11. CDR3 size: 16 residues. CDR3 protein: CASSLRTGPSGETQYF. In DNA form, the CDR3 reads TGTGCCAGCAGCTTACGGACAGGACCCTCGGGGGAGACCCAGTACTTC. Full variable domain (remainder filled in from reference TRBV7-9 and TRBJ2-5): DTGVSQNPRHKITKRGQNVTFRCDPISEHNRLYWYRQTLGQGPEFLTYFQNEAQLEKSRLLSDRFSAERPKGSFSTLEIQRTEQGDSAMYLCASSLRTGPSGETQYFGPGTRLLVL.

This rearrangement joins TRBV6-6 to TRBJ2-1, with 11 nucleotides matching TRBD2. This CDR3 is 14 amino acids long. CDR1 and CDR2 (germline): MNHNY, SVGAGI (reference sequence). After removal of 7 bases from V and 5 bases from J, the junction contained 4 bases not matched to a gene. Here the CDR3 reads CASIGTSGNNEQFF. The DNA for the CDR3 is TGTGCCAGCATTGGGACTAGCGGAAACAATGAGCAGTTCTTC.

The rearrangement joins TRBV7-3 to TRBJ1-1; a possible D gene is TRBD1 (6 bases). This CDR3 is 15 amino acids long. Deletions cut 5 bases from V and 5 bases from J, with 18 bases between. Germline V gene lookup returns CDR1 SGHTA and CDR2 FQGTGA. The CDR3 nucleotides are TGTGCCAGCAGCCCTACCGGGACACCCGGGACTGAAGCTTTCTTT. It specifies CASSPTGTPGTEAFF.

This clone was found once. This sequence joins TRBV14 and TRBJ1-1; 7 bases align to TRBD1. This CDR3 has 16 amino acids. Unmatched junction bases numbered 10, after V lost 5 bases and J lost 1 base. In germline, CDR1 is SGHDN, CDR2 FVKESK. In DNA form, the CDR3 reads TGTGCCAGCAGCTACGTAGGGGGCTTGGGGAACACTGAAGCTTTCTTT. The encoded protein is CASSYVGGLGNTEAFF.

This clone was seen once. This rearrangement joins TRBV7-2 to TRBJ2-3; 16 bases map to TRBD2. The V gene end was trimmed by 2 bases and the J gene end by 5 bases; junction bases not matched to a gene: 4. The CDR3 runs 17 residues. CDR1 is SGHTA and CDR2 is FQGNSA in the germline V gene. The DNA of the CDR3 is TGTGCCAGCAGCTTACCGGGACTAGCGGGGGGGCGAGATACGCAGTATTTT. The encoded protein is CASSLPGLAGGRDTQYF.

The genes are TRBV6-2 or TRBV6-3 and TRBJ1-2; possibly TRBD1 for D (5 bases). V was pared by 1 base and J by 0 bases, with 12 bases between. Germline V lookup: CDR1 MNHEY, CDR2 SVGEGT. The CDR3 has 16 amino acids. Here the CDR3 DNA reads TGTGCCAGCAGTTACTTGAGGGGAGGGCCTAACTATGGCTACACCTTC. It yields the protein CASSYLRGGPNYGYTF.

The rearrangement joins TRBV5-4 to TRBJ2-7; D remains ambiguous. The CDR3 is 12 amino acids. Trimming shortened V by 2 bases and J by 7 bases, and 10 bases separated the two germline ends. The germline V gene has CDR1 SGHNT and CDR2 YYREEE (reference sequence). CDR3 residues: CASSFNGEEQYF. The CDR3 region has the DNA TGTGCCAGCAGCTTTAACGGTGAAGAGCAGTACTTC.

This clone was found once. The chain couples TRBV7-9 to TRBJ1-5; D may be TRBD1 (6 bases). The V gene lost 0 bases and the J gene lost 5 bases, with 17 bases spanning the gap. Germline loops: CDR1 SEHNR, CDR2 FQNEAQ (reference sequence). There are 17 residues in the CDR3. The CDR3 DNA sequence: TGTGCCAGCAGCTTAGCCCCCTCGGGAGGGGGGGATCAGCCCCAGCATTTT. Translation: CASSLAPSGGGDQPQHF. The full variable domain, in which reference TRBV7-9 and TRBJ1-5 provide the parts outside the CDR3, is DTGVSQNPRHKITKRGQNVTFRCDPISEHNRLYWYRQTLGQGPEFLTYFQNEAQLEKSRLLSDRFSAERPKGSFSTLEIQRTEQGDSAMYLCASSLAPSGGGDQPQHFGDGTRLSIL.

The V gene is TRBV19, the J gene TRBJ1-2; D gene unclear. Germline assignment: CDR1 LNHDA and CDR2 SQIVND (reference sequence). The CDR3 length is 13 residues. Trimming shortened V by 7 bases and J by 1 base, and 10 bases separated the two germline ends. This chain's CDR3 is CASIERGNYGYTF. DNA for the CDR3: TGTGCCAGTATCGAGCGGGGTAACTATGGCTACACCTTC.

This rearrangement joins TRBV28 to TRBJ2-5, with TRBD1 matching 11 bases. After removal of 3 bases from V and 0 bases from J, the junction contained 3 bases not matched to a gene. Per the germline V gene, CDR1 is MDHEN and CDR2 is SYDVKM. CDR3 length: 16 amino acids. This chain's CDR3 is CASSFRDRGYQETQYF. The CDR3 DNA is TGTGCCAGCAGTTTCCGGGACAGGGGGTACCAAGAGACCCAGTACTTC.

This clone is a singleton in its sample. The chain links TRBV27 to TRBJ2-1; 8 nucleotides align to TRBD2. Germline V gene data show CDR1 as MNHEY and CDR2 as SMNVEV (reference sequence). With V trimmed by 5 bases and J by 7 bases, 10 bases remained unmatched. The CDR3 totals 15 residues. Here the CDR3 DNA reads TGTGCCAGCAGTCCAGAGACGGGAGGGGGAAATGAGCAGTTCTTC. As protein: CASSPETGGGNEQFF.

The rearrangement uses TRBV13 and TRBJ2-1; 9 nucleotides match TRBD2. J lost 4 bases, V lost 6 bases, and 7 bases had no gene match. In germline, CDR1 is PRHDT, CDR2 FYEKMQ (reference sequence). This CDR3 spans 15 amino acids. CDR3 bases: TGTGCCAGCAGTCCCTCCCTAGCGGGATACAATGAGCAGTTCTTC. The encoded protein is CASSPSLAGYNEQFF.

The V gene is TRBV6-6, the J gene TRBJ2-1; TRBD1 matches at 7 bases. V shed 8 bases and J 7 bases; nucleotides not matched to a gene: 11. Germline CDR1 reads MNHNY; CDR2 reads SVGAGI (reference sequence). The CDR3 length is 14 residues. The CDR3 DNA reads TGTGCCAGCCACCGGGACAGCGTACTTAATGAGCAGTTCTTC. Protein: CASHRDSVLNEQFF.

The chain carries TRBV5-6 and TRBJ2-3; D perhaps matches TRBD1 (5 bases). Trimming stripped 4 bases from V and 0 bases from J, with 15 bases between. Looked up from germline, CDR1 is SGHDT and CDR2 is YYEEEE. The length of the CDR3 is 16 residues. CDR3 bases: TGTGCCAGCAGCCGTACGACAGTCCGAAGCACAGATACGCAGTATTTT. This encodes CASSRTTVRSTDTQYF.

This chain connects TRBV2 to TRBJ2-1, with 10 bases that match TRBD2. The ends lost 5 bases at V and 5 bases at J; junction bases unmatched: 6. Germline CDR1 reads SNHLY; CDR2 reads FYNNEI. The CDR3 loop spans 15 amino acids. CDR3 bases: TGTGCCAGCAGTTCACAGCGGGGGGGCCACAATGAGCAGTTCTTC. Protein sequence: CASSSQRGGHNEQFF.

The V gene is TRBV7-2, the J gene TRBJ2-7, with 9 bases fitting TRBD1. V shed 1 base and J 6 bases; nucleotides not matched to a gene: 7. Germline V gene data show CDR1 as SGHTA and CDR2 as FQGNSA. CDR3 size: 15 residues. The CDR3 nucleotides are TGTGCCAGCAGCTTAGGACAGGGGGGTCTCCTCGAGCAGTACTTC. Residues: CASSLGQGGLLEQYF.

This chain joins TRBV4-1 and TRBJ1-1; 7 nucleotides align to TRBD1. J lost 7 bases, V lost 3 bases, and 5 bases had no gene match. CDR1 is MGHRA, CDR2 YSYEKL, per germline. The CDR3 consists of 13 residues. The CDR3, as DNA: TGCGCCAGCAGCCATGCACAGGGGAATGAAGCTTTCTTT. Amino acid sequence: CASSHAQGNEAFF.

The rearrangement links TRBV30 to TRBJ1-1, with D perhaps matching TRBD1 (5 bases). Trimming cost V 2 bases and J 9 bases, with 19 bases left between them. Looked up from germline, CDR1 is GTSNPN and CDR2 is SVGIG (reference sequence). The CDR3 loop spans 14 amino acids. Here the CDR3 DNA reads TGTGCCTGGAGTTCACCCGGGCGGAGACAGCAAGCTTTCTTT. This sequence encodes CAWSSPGRRQQAFF.

This clone turned up a few times. Here the CDR3 DNA reads TGTGCCAGCGGGGGACACGGGAATCAGCCCCAGCATTTT. Protein: CASGGHGNQPQHF. The V gene is TRBV7-9, the J gene TRBJ1-5; perhaps TRBD1 as D (6 bases). This CDR3 has 13 residues. Germline assignment: CDR1 SEHNR and CDR2 FQNEAQ (reference sequence). V was trimmed by 8 bases and J by 4 bases, leaving 12 bases between them.

Here the CDR3 DNA reads TGCGCCAGCAGTCGATCCACAGGGGCTGGCACTGAAGCTTTCTTT. Translated: CASSRSTGAGTEAFF. The chain has TRBV4-3 and TRBJ1-1; 7 bases match TRBD1. Trimming took 6 bases from V and 4 from J; bases not matched to a gene: 11. The CDR3 runs to 15 residues. Germline CDR1 LGHNA, CDR2 YSLEER.

V is TRBV5-1 and J is TRBJ2-7; D perhaps matches TRBD1 (5 bases). The CDR3 is 14 amino acids. V lost 7 bases to trimming and J lost 3 bases, with 17 bases between them. Per germline, CDR1 SGHRS and CDR2 YFSETQ. As DNA, the CDR3 is TGCGCCAGCTCCCCCCAGGGCGGCCGCTACGAGCAGTACTTC. Its translation: CASSPQGGRYEQYF.

The rearrangement joins TRBV19 to TRBJ1-1; 7 bases are shared with TRBD1. V trimming: 1 base; J trimming: 0 bases; junction bases outside the gene matches: 8. Germline V lookup: CDR1 LNHDA, CDR2 SQIVND (reference sequence). This CDR3 is 17 amino acids long. CDR3 nucleotide sequence: TGTGCCAGTAGTATAGTAGGGGGCGCGGACTTGAACACTGAAGCTTTCTTT. Protein product: CASSIVGGADLNTEAFF.